A selection of T cell receptor beta chains follows, all from one sample in a study of T cell responses to AZD1222 COVID-19 vaccine. Clones were read by immunoSEQ multiplex PCR, and TCRdb kept only the in-frame ones, dropping some. The sample carries 150,000 to 250,000 clones, approximately 93% recorded once. The sequencing used peripheral blood, collected 28 days after the second AZD1222 dose. The origin of the receptors is an adult who received the AZD1222 COVID-19 vaccine. Both conserved end residues are part of each CDR3. A D gene is named only where the DNA matches it firmly. Rows give clone size only sometimes, using once, few, many, or a class for an expanded clone.

d_gene	abundance	j_gene	v_gene	CDR3aa	CDR3nt
.	.	TRBJ1-1	TRBV19	CASSMWSFNTEAFF	TGTGCCAGTAGTATGTGGAGTTTTAACACTGAAGCTTTCTTT
TRBD2	.	TRBJ2-2	TRBV27	CASSSSGGAVGELFF	TGTGCCAGCAGTTCTAGCGGGGGGGCGGTCGGGGAGCTGTTTTTT
TRBD2	.	TRBJ2-2	TRBV3-1/TRBV3-2	CASSQRHGGAPGELFF	TGTGCCAGCAGCCAACGTCACGGGGGGGCCCCCGGGGAGCTGTTTTTT
.	.	TRBJ2-1	TRBV5-1	CASSLDPSYNEQFF	TGCGCCAGCAGCTTGGACCCCTCCTACAATGAGCAGTTCTTC
.	.	TRBJ1-6	TRBV28	CASSLVTGINSPLHF	TGTGCCAGCAGTTTGGTTACAGGGATAAATTCACCCCTCCACTTT
.	.	TRBJ2-7	TRBV7-3	CASSPSGWEDEQYF	TGTGCCAGCAGCCCGAGCGGGTGGGAGGATGAGCAGTACTTC
.	.	TRBJ1-3	TRBV2	CASSAQGVSGNTIYF	TGTGCCAGCAGCGCCCAGGGTGTATCTGGAAACACCATATATTTT
.	once	TRBJ2-2	TRBV2	CASSKLTANTGELFF	TGTGCCAGCAGCAAACTTACAGCGAACACCGGGGAGCTGTTTTTT
.	few	TRBJ1-3	TRBV6-2/TRBV6-3	CASSYSERNTIYF	TGTGCCAGCAGTTATTCCGAGAGAAACACCATATATTTT
TRBD2	.	TRBJ2-7	TRBV3-1/TRBV3-2	CASSHEGLAEDYEQYF	TGTGCCAGCAGCCACGAAGGACTAGCGGAAGACTACGAGCAGTACTTC
.	.	TRBJ1-2	TRBV11-2	CASSESLSPAYTF	TGTGCCAGCAGCGAATCTCTTTCCCCAGCTTACACCTTC
.	.	TRBJ2-3	TRBV6-2/TRBV6-3	CASSYDTRNTDTQYF	TGTGCCAGCAGTTACGATACTCGAAACACAGATACGCAGTATTTT
.	once	TRBJ1-1	TRBV6-2/TRBV6-3	CASSYSWTEAFF	TGTGCCAGCAGTTACTCTTGGACTGAAGCTTTCTTT
.	few	TRBJ2-5	TRBV7-8	CASSPRWQSETQYF	TGTGCCAGCAGCCCGCGCTGGCAGTCAGAGACCCAGTACTTC
TRBD2	.	TRBJ2-5	TRBV7-9	CASRGLAGLETQYF	TGTGCCAGCAGAGGCCTAGCGGGGTTGGAGACCCAGTACTTC
TRBD1	.	TRBJ1-2	TRBV4-1	CASSQEQGRNYGYTF	TGCGCCAGCAGCCAAGAACAGGGGAGGAACTATGGCTACACCTTC
.	.	TRBJ2-5	TRBV5-8	CASSLPRATYF	TGTGCCAGCAGCCTCCCCCGGGCCACGTACTTC